This TCR beta chain was recovered during a study of glioma-infiltrating T cells after dendritic cell vaccination. All glioblastoma patients lacked an isocitrate dehydrogenase mutation. This clone was seen just once. Antigen unknown. Study outcomes and limitations: Estimated pretreatment TIL content predicted outcome after dendritic cell vaccination. Only a small number of patients had complete blood and tumor samples.

Trimming took off 2 bases at V and 3 bases at J, with 16 bases between the two ends. Per the germline V gene, CDR1 is KGHSH and CDR2 is LQKENI. The CDR3 is 16 amino acids. TCRB CDR3 was amplified from 2 ug genomic DNA or less. The repertoire was sequenced with immunoSEQ multiplex PCR; TCRdb's copy has only in-frame clones and lacks some. The table records 25,000 to 35,000 clones, more than 85% of them present only once. The specimen comprised blood, sampled before dendritic cell vaccination. This TCR derives from a human donor with glioblastoma. The V call is TRBV18, the J call TRBJ1-1; tentatively, D is TRBD1 (6 bases). This CDR3 is CASSPSGGLRDTEAFF. For the CDR3, the DNA is TGTGCCAGCTCACCAAGCGGGGGGCTTCGGGACACTGAAGCTTTCTTT.